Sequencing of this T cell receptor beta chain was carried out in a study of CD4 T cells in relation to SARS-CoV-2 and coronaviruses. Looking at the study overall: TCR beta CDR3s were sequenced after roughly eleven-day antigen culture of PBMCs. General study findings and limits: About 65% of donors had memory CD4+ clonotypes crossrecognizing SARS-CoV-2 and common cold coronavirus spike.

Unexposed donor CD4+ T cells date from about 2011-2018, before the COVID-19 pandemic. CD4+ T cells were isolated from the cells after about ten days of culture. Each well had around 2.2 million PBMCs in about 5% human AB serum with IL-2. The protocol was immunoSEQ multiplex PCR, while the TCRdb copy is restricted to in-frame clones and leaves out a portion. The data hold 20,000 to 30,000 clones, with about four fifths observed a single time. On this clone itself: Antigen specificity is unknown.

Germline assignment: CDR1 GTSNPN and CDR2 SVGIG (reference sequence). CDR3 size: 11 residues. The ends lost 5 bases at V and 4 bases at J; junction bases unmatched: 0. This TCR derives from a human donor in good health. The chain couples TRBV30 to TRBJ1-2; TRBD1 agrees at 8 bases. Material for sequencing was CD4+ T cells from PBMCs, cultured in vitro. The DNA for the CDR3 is TGTGCCTGGGGGACAGGCTATGGCTACACCTTC. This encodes CAWGTGYGYTF.